A single sample gave rise to the 3 T cell receptor beta chains below, sequenced in a study of T cell responses to AZD1222 COVID-19 vaccine. TCRdb's table, derived via immunoSEQ multiplex PCR, lists solely in-frame clones and lacks some. The sample lists some 150,000 clones; approximately 88% were seen once. The sequencing here drew on peripheral blood, taken on day 0 of AZD1222 vaccination. The receptor set was obtained from an adult in good health.

The chain recombines TRBV4-3 with TRBJ1-5; D might be TRBD1 (5 bases). The CDR3 contains 17 residues. Per germline, CDR1 LGHNA and CDR2 YSLEER. Trimming removed 1 base from V and 1 base from J, with 14 bases in between. In DNA form, the CDR3 reads TGCGCCAGCAGCCAAGGGATCCGGGACGGCAGCAATCAGCCCCAGCATTTT. Translated: CASSQGIRDGSNQPQHF.

The chain uses TRBV5-6 and TRBJ2-5; D possibly corresponds to TRBD1 (5 bases). The CDR3 is made up of 16 amino acids. Germline V CDR1 and CDR2: SGHDT, YYEEEE. Trimming stripped 2 bases from V and 0 bases from J, with 14 bases between. The DNA for the CDR3 is TGTGCCAGCAGCTTTCAGGGTTTCCGAAACCAAGAGACCCAGTACTTC. Protein product: CASSFQGFRNQETQYF.

The V gene is TRBV11-1, the J gene TRBJ2-5, with 7 bases fitting TRBD2. The CDR3 is 15 amino acids. Germline V CDR1 and CDR2: SGHAT, FQDESV (reference sequence). Trimming took 4 bases from V and 5 from J; bases not matched to a gene: 10. The CDR3 loop is CASSSSSALAETQYF. For the CDR3, the DNA is TGTGCCAGCAGCTCATCTTCTGCACTAGCGGAGACCCAGTACTTC.